The present TCR beta chain was sequenced within a study of shared clonotypes between healthy human individuals. Overall study findings and caveats: Rarefaction indicated that sorted-subset sequencing remained incomplete although depth was large. Four donors held approximately 4.6% of naive CD4 clonotypes in common.

A note on this clone: Its target is unknown.

The V end lost 0 bases, the J end lost 4 bases, and 10 bases lay between the germline ends. The CDR3 totals 14 residues. Per the germline V gene, CDR1 is GTSNPN and CDR2 is SVGIG (reference sequence). Naive CD8 cells were CD45RO-negative, positively selected for CCR7, excluding terminally differentiated effector memory CD45RA+ cells. All donors qualified as healthy HIV-negative adults and had experienced no recent acute infections or vaccinations. In the authors' workflow: ImmunoSEQ sequences covered only the junction and lacked quality scores; filtering therefore differed. Using immunoSEQ multiplex PCR, the repertoire was profiled, and TCRdb retains in-frame clones only, with some absent. V and J calls plus clone size are reproduced from that table; the DNA served to infer D and trimming. The sample holds around 1.9 million clones, over 85% seen once.

The chain links TRBV30 to TRBJ1-5; no firm D call. This TCR came from a man in his late teens or twenties in good health. Some clones in this sample may be carry-over from other donors' samples. The sequenced material came from naive CD8+ T cells from PBMCs. The CDR3 spells CAWSVLGPNQPQHF. The CDR3 nucleotides are TGTGCCTGGAGTGTATTAGGCCCTAATCAGCCCCAGCATTTT. Together with reference TRBV30 and TRBJ1-5, the CDR3 gives the full variable domain: SQTIHQWPATLVQPVGSPLSLECTVEGTSNPNLYWYRQAAGRGLQLLFYSVGIGQISSEVPQNLSASRPQDRQFILSSKKLLLSDSGFYLCAWSVLGPNQPQHFGDGTRLSIL.